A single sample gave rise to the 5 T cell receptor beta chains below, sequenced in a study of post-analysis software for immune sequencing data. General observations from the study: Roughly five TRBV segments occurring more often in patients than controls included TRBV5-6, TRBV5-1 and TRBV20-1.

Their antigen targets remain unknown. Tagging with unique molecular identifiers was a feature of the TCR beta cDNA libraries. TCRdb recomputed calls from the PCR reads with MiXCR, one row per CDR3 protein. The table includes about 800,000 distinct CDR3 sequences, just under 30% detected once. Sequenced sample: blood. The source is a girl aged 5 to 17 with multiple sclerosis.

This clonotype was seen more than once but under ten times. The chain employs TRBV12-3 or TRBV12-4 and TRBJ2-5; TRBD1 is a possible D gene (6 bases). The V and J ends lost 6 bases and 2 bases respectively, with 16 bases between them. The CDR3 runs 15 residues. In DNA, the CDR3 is TGTGCCAGCAGCCTCGACAGGACAATTCAAGAGACCCAGTACTTC. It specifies CASSLDRTIQETQYF.

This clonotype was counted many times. For the CDR3, the DNA is TGCAGCGCCACGTACGAAGCCTACGAGCAGTACTTC. Translation: CSATYEAYEQYF. The genes are TRBV29-1 and TRBJ2-7; D gene unclear. V dropped 7 bases and J dropped 2 bases, with 12 bases sitting between them. Per germline, CDR1 SQVTM and CDR2 ANQGSEA. CDR3 length: 12 residues.

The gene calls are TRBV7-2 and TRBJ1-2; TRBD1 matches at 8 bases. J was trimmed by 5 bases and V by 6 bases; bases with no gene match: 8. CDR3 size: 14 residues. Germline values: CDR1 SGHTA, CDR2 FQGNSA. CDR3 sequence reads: CASRSGGAWYGYTF. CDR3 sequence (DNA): TGTGCCAGCAGGTCAGGGGGCGCATGGTATGGCTACACCTTC. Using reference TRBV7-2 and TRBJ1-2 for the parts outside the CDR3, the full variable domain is GAGVSQSPSNKVTEKGKDVELRCDPISGHTALYWYRQSLGQGLEFLIYFQGNSAPDKSGLPSDRFSAERTGGSVSTLTIQRTQQEDSAVYLCASRSGGAWYGYTFGSGTRLTVV.

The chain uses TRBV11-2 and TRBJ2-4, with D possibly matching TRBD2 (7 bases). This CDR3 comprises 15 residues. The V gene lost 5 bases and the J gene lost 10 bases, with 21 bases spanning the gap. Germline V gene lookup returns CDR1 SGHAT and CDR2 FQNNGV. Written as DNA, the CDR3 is TGTGCCAGCAGCCCGGTAGGGGGGGCGCAGAGAATTCAGTACTTC. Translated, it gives CASSPVGGAQRIQYF.

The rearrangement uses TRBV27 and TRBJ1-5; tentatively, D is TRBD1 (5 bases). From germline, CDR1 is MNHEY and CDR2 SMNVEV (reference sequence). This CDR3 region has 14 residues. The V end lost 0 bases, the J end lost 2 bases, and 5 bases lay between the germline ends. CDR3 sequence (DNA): TGTGCCAGCAGTTTATCGGGGCGCAATCAGCCCCAGCATTTT. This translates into CASSLSGRNQPQHF.